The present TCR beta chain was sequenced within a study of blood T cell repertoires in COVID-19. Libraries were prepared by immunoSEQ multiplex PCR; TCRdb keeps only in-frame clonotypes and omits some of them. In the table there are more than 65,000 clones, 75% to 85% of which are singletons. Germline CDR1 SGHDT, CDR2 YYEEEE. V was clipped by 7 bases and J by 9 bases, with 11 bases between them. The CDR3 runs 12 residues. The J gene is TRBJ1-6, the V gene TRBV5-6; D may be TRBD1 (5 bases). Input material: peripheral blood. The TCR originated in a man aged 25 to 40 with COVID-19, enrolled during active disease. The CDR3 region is CASSHQGSPLHF. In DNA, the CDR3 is TGTGCCAGCTCCCATCAGGGTTCACCCCTCCACTTT.